Shown below are 18 T cell receptor beta chains from a single sample sequenced in a study of cytomegalovirus exposure and HLA in healthy donors. Primers for the PCR totalled 60 Vbeta and 13 Jbeta. This table comes from immunoSEQ multiplex PCR, and its TCRdb copy is limited to in-frame clones, with some not included. In the table there are roughly 97,000 clones, 78% of which are singletons. The specimen sequenced was PBMCs. The origin of the receptors is a middle-aged woman in good health and CMV-seronegative.

The chain carries TRBV5-4 and TRBJ1-2, with 7 bases that match TRBD1. This CDR3 spans 13 amino acids. Germline V gene lookup returns CDR1 SGHNT and CDR2 YYREEE (reference sequence). Germline trimming cut 3 bases from V and 2 bases from J; bases unmatched to any gene: 1. CDR3 sequence (DNA): TGTGCCAGCAGCTCGACAGGGAACTATGGCTACACCTTC. Translation: CASSSTGNYGYTF.

This chain uses TRBV6-4 with TRBJ2-2; TRBD2 agrees at 11 bases. CDR3 length: 15 residues. Germline trimming cut 6 bases from V and 7 bases from J; bases unmatched to any gene: 7. Germline CDR1 and CDR2: MRHNA and SNTAGT. In DNA form, the CDR3 reads TGTGCCAGCAGCCAACTAGCGGGAGTAGGCGGGGAGCTGTTTTTT. Its translation is CASSQLAGVGGELFF.

This chain joins TRBV10-1 and TRBJ2-1, with TRBD2 identical over 11 bases. Germline V gene lookup returns CDR1 WNHNN and CDR2 SYGVQD (reference sequence). The CDR3 sequence is 17 residues long. Trimming cost V 3 bases and J 1 base; bases outside gene matches: 5. The CDR3, as DNA: TGCGCCAGCAGTGAAGATACTAGCGGGAGTTCCTACAATGAGCAGTTCTTC. It yields the protein CASSEDTSGSSYNEQFF.

This clone was detected only a few times. The CDR3 region has the DNA TGTGCCAGCAGCTTGGCGGCAGGGGGTCTCCTATGGGGCTACACCTTC. It encodes CASSLAAGGLLWGYTF. The chain uses TRBV5-6 and TRBJ1-2; 7 bases map to TRBD1. The V gene end was trimmed by 0 bases and the J gene end by 8 bases; junction bases not matched to a gene: 13. The CDR3 covers 16 residues. Germline CDR1 reads SGHDT; CDR2 reads YYEEEE.

This clone was detected a few times. Distinct nucleotide sequences in the sample also encode this CDR3. The chain couples TRBV27 to TRBJ1-1, with D perhaps TRBD1 (5 bases). The CDR3 has 14 amino acids. Trimming removed 5 bases at V and 1 base at J, with 11 bases between. The V gene's germline CDR1 is MNHEY and CDR2 SMNVEV (reference sequence). CDR3 sequence reads: CASSPGGGNTEAFF. In nucleotides, the CDR3 is TGTGCCAGCAGTCCGGGCGGGGGGAACACTGAAGCTTTCTTT.

The chain has TRBV27 and TRBJ2-3; D is unclear. CDR3 length equals 14 residues. Germline CDR1 MNHEY, CDR2 SMNVEV (reference sequence). V was trimmed by 4 bases and J by 6 bases, leaving 14 bases between them. CDR3 DNA sequence: TGTGCCAGCAGTTCCCCCGGTTGGGCGGATACGCAGTATTTT. Its protein is CASSSPGWADTQYF.

Here the CDR3 reads CASGGTGLETQYF. As DNA, the CDR3 is TGTGCCAGCGGGGGGACAGGGTTAGAGACCCAGTACTTC. The chain couples TRBV6-1 to TRBJ2-5; the match to TRBD1 covers 9 bases. V dropped 8 bases and J dropped 4; count of bases not matched to a gene: 5. CDR3 length: 13 amino acids. The V gene's germline CDR1 is MNHNS and CDR2 SASEGT.

This clone was detected a few times. This chain joins TRBV7-9 and TRBJ2-7, with 8 bases fitting TRBD2. The germline gives CDR1 SEHNR, CDR2 FQNEAQ (reference sequence). V shed 10 bases and J 3 bases; nucleotides not matched to a gene: 11. The CDR3 sequence is 14 residues long. CDR3 bases: TGTGCCACTCAAAGGGAGGCGGGGGGCTACGAGCAGTACTTC. Amino acid sequence: CATQREAGGYEQYF. Complete variable domain (other parts from reference TRBV7-9 and TRBJ2-7): DTGVSQNPRHKITKRGQNVTFRCDPISEHNRLYWYRQTLGQGPEFLTYFQNEAQLEKSRLLSDRFSAERPKGSFSTLEIQRTEQGDSAMYLCATQREAGGYEQYFGPGTRLTVT.

The chain employs TRBV7-9 and TRBJ2-1; the match to TRBD1 covers 10 bases. Germline values: CDR1 SEHNR, CDR2 FQNEAQ (reference sequence). The CDR3 runs to 17 residues. The V gene end was trimmed by 1 base and the J gene end by 2 bases; junction bases not matched to a gene: 5. The CDR3 reads CASSLVSGQGAYNEQFF. As DNA, the CDR3 is TGTGCCAGCAGCTTAGTCAGTGGACAGGGGGCCTACAATGAGCAGTTCTTC.

Points on this clone: The junction and the germline gene differ at one end; a read error may be behind it. The chain carries TRBV7-9 and TRBJ2-7, with TRBD2 identical over 11 bases. The CDR3 is made up of 17 amino acids. Germline CDR1 reads SEHNR; CDR2 reads FQNEAQ (reference sequence). CDR3 nucleotide sequence: TGTTCCAGCAGCTTAAGGACTAGCGGGCTTAGCTCCTACGAGCAGTACTTC. Protein product: CSSSLRTSGLSSYEQYF. The entire variable domain, with the rest obtained from reference TRBV7-9 and TRBJ2-7, is as follows: DTGVSQNPRHKITKRGQNVTFRCDPISEHNRLYWYRQTLGQGPEFLTYFQNEAQLEKSRLLSDRFSAERPKGSFSTLEIQRTEQGDSAMYLCSSSLRTSGLSSYEQYFGPGTRLTVT.

In the case of this clone: The junction departs from germline at one end; a sequencing error may be responsible. The chain recombines TRBV28 with TRBJ2-7; 8 bases map to TRBD1. The germline V gene encodes CDR1 MDHEN and CDR2 SYDVKM. CDR3 length: 10 residues. The CDR3 nucleotides read TGTGCCAGCGGCCGGGACAGGAGACGCTTC. It is translated as CASGRDRRRF.

The CDR3 protein is CASSHNSGSTYNSPLHF. CDR3 nucleotides: TGTGCCAGCAGCCATAACTCCGGGTCAACCTATAATTCACCCCTCCACTTT. This chain joins TRBV28 and TRBJ1-6; D uncertain. This CDR3 has 17 residues. V gave up 6 bases and J gave up 2 bases, with 17 bases separating them. Germline CDR1 and CDR2: MDHEN and SYDVKM.

The chain has TRBV28 and TRBJ1-4; 11 bases are a match to TRBD1. CDR3 length: 14 amino acids. From germline, CDR1 is MDHEN and CDR2 SYDVKM. V lost 5 bases, J lost 7 bases, and 3 bases stayed unmatched. CDR3 residues: CASSGGQGGEKLFF. DNA for the CDR3: TGTGCCAGCAGTGGGGGACAGGGGGGTGAAAAACTGTTTTTT.

CDR3 loop: CASSQVGTSNTGELFF. CDR3 DNA sequence: TGCGCCAGCAGCCAAGTTGGGACTTCGAACACCGGGGAGCTGTTTTTT. This chain connects TRBV4-1 to TRBJ2-2; D perhaps matches TRBD2 (6 bases). V was cut by 1 base and J by 0 bases, with 9 bases left in between. The CDR3 spans 16 residues. Germline V gene data show CDR1 as MGHRA and CDR2 as YSYEKL.

This chain links TRBV4-3 with TRBJ2-1, with 12 nucleotides matching TRBD2. The trim removed 0 bases at V and 5 bases at J, leaving 5 bases unmatched. Germline lookup yields CDR1 LGHNA and CDR2 YSLEER. The CDR3 runs 17 residues. For the CDR3, the DNA is TGCGCCAGCAGCCAAGATCTAGCGGGAGGGCCTAACAATGAGCAGTTCTTC. Translating it yields CASSQDLAGGPNNEQFF.

The chain combines TRBV19 with TRBJ1-4; possibly TRBD1 for D (6 bases). V lost 4 bases and J lost 5, with 14 bases in between. There are 15 residues in the CDR3. Germline V gene lookup returns CDR1 LNHDA and CDR2 SQIVND (reference sequence). The CDR3 DNA follows: TGTGCCAGTAGTACCGACAGGCCGGGAAATGAAAAACTGTTTTTT. It is translated as CASSTDRPGNEKLFF.

This clone has a handful of counts. The gene calls are TRBV4-3 and TRBJ1-1; 10 bases are a match to TRBD1. Germline V gives CDR1 LGHNA, CDR2 YSLEER. The CDR3 is made up of 15 amino acids. After removal of 3 bases from V and 6 bases from J, the junction contained 7 bases not matched to a gene. The CDR3 spells CASSHGQGEIPEAFF. Written as DNA, the CDR3 is TGCGCCAGCAGCCACGGACAGGGGGAGATTCCTGAAGCTTTCTTT.

The J gene is TRBJ2-1, the V gene TRBV4-3; 13 bases match TRBD2. CDR1 and CDR2 from the germline V gene are LGHNA and YSLEER. CDR3 length: 17 amino acids. V dropped 3 bases and J dropped 4; count of bases not matched to a gene: 6. DNA of the CDR3: TGCGCCAGCAGCCAGATACTAGCGGGAGGGCCTTACAATGAGCAGTTCTTC. Its protein product is CASSQILAGGPYNEQFF.